This is a list of T cell receptor beta chains from one sample in a study of beta chain features in type 1 diabetes. Repertoires were generated with immunoSEQ multiplex PCR, while TCRdb's copy carries only in-frame clones and drops some. The data contain about 130,000 clones, around a tenth of them seen just once; the ten biggest clones take up around 0.63%. The material sequenced was central memory CD4+ T cells from blood. The source is a man in his late teens or twenties in good health. Each CDR3 is given with its conserved first and last residue. Fields, in order: D gene, clone size, V gene, J gene, CDR3 protein, CDR3 DNA. D genes are given only for firm matches. Clone sizes are given selectively: once, few, many, or a class where the clone is expanded.

d_call: -
clone_size: many
v_call: TRBV11-2
j_call: TRBJ2-2
cdr3_aa: CASRPTRFSGELFF
cdr3_nt: TGTGCCAGCAGACCAACTAGATTCTCCGGGGAGCTGTTTTTT

d_call: -
clone_size: few
v_call: TRBV7-2
j_call: TRBJ1-3
cdr3_aa: CASSLLGHHSGNTIYF
cdr3_nt: TGTGCCAGCAGCTTACTTGGACACCACTCTGGAAACACCATATATTTT

d_call: TRBD1
clone_size: -
v_call: TRBV29-1
j_call: TRBJ1-2
cdr3_aa: CSVGGQGFGYTF
cdr3_nt: TGCAGCGTAGGGGGACAGGGGTTTGGCTACACCTTC

d_call: TRBD2
clone_size: -
v_call: TRBV4-3
j_call: TRBJ2-3
cdr3_aa: CASSQGLAVDTQYF
cdr3_nt: TGCGCCAGCAGCCAAGGACTAGCTGTAGATACGCAGTATTTT

d_call: -
clone_size: -
v_call: TRBV19
j_call: TRBJ2-7
cdr3_aa: CASSPYRSQGKSYEQYF
cdr3_nt: TGTGCCAGTAGCCCATACCGGAGCCAGGGGAAGTCCTACGAGCAGTACTTC

d_call: -
clone_size: many
v_call: TRBV6-6
j_call: TRBJ2-7
cdr3_aa: CASSYSLRQSSYEQYF
cdr3_nt: TGTGCCAGCAGTTACTCACTCAGACAAAGCTCCTACGAGCAGTACTTC

d_call: TRBD2
clone_size: few
v_call: TRBV9
j_call: TRBJ2-1
cdr3_aa: CASSPRTSDFWEQFF
cdr3_nt: TGTGCCAGCAGCCCCCGGACTAGCGACTTCTGGGAGCAGTTCTTC

d_call: -
clone_size: -
v_call: TRBV5-4
j_call: TRBJ1-1
cdr3_aa: CASSRATEEGTEAFF
cdr3_nt: TGTGCCAGCAGTCGAGCGACGGAAGAGGGCACTGAAGCTTTCTTT

d_call: TRBD1
clone_size: few
v_call: TRBV18
j_call: TRBJ2-7
cdr3_aa: CASSPPGQVYEQYF
cdr3_nt: TGTGCCAGCTCACCTCCGGGACAGGTCTACGAGCAGTACTTC

d_call: -
clone_size: many
v_call: TRBV7-2
j_call: TRBJ2-7
cdr3_aa: CASSAGSTYEQYF
cdr3_nt: TGTGCCAGCAGCGCGGGATCGACCTACGAGCAGTACTTC

d_call: -
clone_size: -
v_call: TRBV20-1
j_call: TRBJ2-7
cdr3_aa: CSASRVTEQYF
cdr3_nt: TGCAGTGCTAGTCGGGTGACGGAGCAGTACTTC

d_call: TRBD1
clone_size: -
v_call: TRBV18
j_call: TRBJ2-3
cdr3_aa: CASSRGGQPLGTDTQYF
cdr3_nt: TGTGCCAGCTCCCGAGGGGGCCAACCCCTTGGCACAGATACGCAGTATTTT

d_call: -
clone_size: -
v_call: TRBV28
j_call: TRBJ1-5
cdr3_aa: CASSPDRSNQPQHF
cdr3_nt: TGTGCCAGCAGTCCCGACAGGAGCAATCAGCCCCAGCATTTT

d_call: TRBD1
clone_size: -
v_call: TRBV2
j_call: TRBJ1-2
cdr3_aa: CASSTRQGNYGYTF
cdr3_nt: TGTGCCAGCAGTACCCGACAGGGTAACTATGGCTACACCTTC

d_call: TRBD1
clone_size: few
v_call: TRBV6-1
j_call: TRBJ2-7
cdr3_aa: CASSRDRVYEQYF
cdr3_nt: TGTGCCAGCAGCCGGGACAGGGTGTACGAGCAGTACTTC

d_call: -
clone_size: many
v_call: TRBV5-6
j_call: TRBJ2-4
cdr3_aa: CASSQAASKNIQYF
cdr3_nt: TGTGCCAGCAGCCAAGCAGCGTCAAAAAACATTCAGTACTTC

d_call: -
clone_size: -
v_call: TRBV4-3
j_call: TRBJ1-3
cdr3_aa: CASSRARGNGNTIYF
cdr3_nt: TGCGCCAGCAGCCGGGCACGAGGGAACGGAAACACCATATATTTT

d_call: TRBD1
clone_size: -
v_call: TRBV5-1
j_call: TRBJ2-1
cdr3_aa: CASSLVGDRGNEQFF
cdr3_nt: TGCGCCAGCAGCTTGGTTGGCGACAGGGGCAATGAGCAGTTCTTC

d_call: TRBD1
clone_size: few
v_call: TRBV11-2
j_call: TRBJ2-7
cdr3_aa: CASSRTGSYEQYF
cdr3_nt: TGTGCCAGCAGTCGGACAGGATCCTACGAGCAGTACTTC

d_call: TRBD1
clone_size: -
v_call: TRBV28
j_call: TRBJ2-7
cdr3_aa: CATNRGSYEQYF
cdr3_nt: TGTGCCACCAACAGGGGTTCCTACGAGCAGTACTTC

d_call: -
clone_size: few
v_call: TRBV7-2
j_call: TRBJ1-1
cdr3_aa: CASSLRIQLMNTEAFF
cdr3_nt: TGTGCCAGCAGCTTACGGATACAGCTTATGAACACTGAAGCTTTCTTT

d_call: -
clone_size: -
v_call: TRBV18
j_call: TRBJ2-1
cdr3_aa: CASPPKDAGIGNEQFF
cdr3_nt: TGTGCCAGCCCCCCAAAGGACGCGGGAATTGGGAATGAGCAGTTCTTC

d_call: -
clone_size: -
v_call: TRBV15
j_call: TRBJ2-7
cdr3_aa: CATSRGKGFEQYF
cdr3_nt: TGTGCCACCAGCAGAGGGAAGGGGTTCGAGCAGTACTTC

d_call: -
clone_size: few
v_call: TRBV7-9
j_call: TRBJ1-2
cdr3_aa: CASSFGQWKRGYTF
cdr3_nt: TGTGCCAGCAGCTTCGGACAGTGGAAGAGGGGCTACACCTTC

d_call: -
clone_size: -
v_call: TRBV21-1
j_call: TRBJ1-5
cdr3_aa: CASSFQDKHSNQPQHF
cdr3_nt: TGTGCCAGCAGCTTCCAGGACAAACATAGCAATCAGCCCCAGCATTTT

d_call: TRBD1
clone_size: -
v_call: TRBV7-2
j_call: TRBJ2-2
cdr3_aa: CASSPPGQVSGELFF
cdr3_nt: TGTGCCAGCAGCCCCCCGGGACAGGTGTCCGGGGAGCTGTTTTTT